This T cell receptor (beta chain) was obtained from a study of sequential checkpoint blockade in melanoma. Across the whole study: Patients were randomized 1:1 to nivolumab-then-ipilimumab or ipilimumab-then-nivolumab first-line. After both sequences, patients received maintenance nivolumab.

Produced via immunoSEQ multiplex PCR; TCRdb's table is partial and in-frame only. The sample records about 20,000 clones, 72% being singletons. Trimming took 6 bases from V and 0 from J, leaving 9 bases between them. Germline V CDR1 and CDR2: SNHLY, FYNNEI. The CDR3 runs to 13 residues. Sample treatment: randomized to nivolumab then ipilimumab (arm A) or the reverse (arm B). Sorted cells were live CD3+CD8+, lacking CD19 and CD56, from PBMCs. The source was CD8+ T cells sorted from blood (inferred from file names), collected from a patient given nivolumab and ipilimumab in sequence. This clonotype was obtained from a human donor with melanoma. The V and J genes are TRBV2 and TRBJ2-7, with D hard to call. CDR3 DNA: TGTGCCAGCAGACCTGACAACTCCTACGAGCAGTACTTC. It encodes CASRPDNSYEQYF.